This T cell receptor (beta chain) appears in the sequencing data of a study of T cell responses to AZD1222 COVID-19 vaccine. Generated by immunoSEQ multiplex PCR, the TCRdb table keeps only in-frame clones and is missing some. The sample holds approximately 150,000 clones, about 92% seen once. As regards this clone: Its antigen is not known.

General study points: Repertoires were obtained only post-peak T cell response. AZD1222 recipients seropositive at baseline numbered only six or seven.

The origin of this receptor is an adult who received the AZD1222 COVID-19 vaccine. The material was peripheral blood, obtained 28 days after the second AZD1222 dose.

This CDR3 is CASSQPRTGTYGYTF. CDR3 coding DNA: TGCGCCAGCAGCCAACCCAGGACAGGTACCTATGGCTACACCTTC. The chain couples TRBV4-1 to TRBJ1-2; 7 bases align to TRBD1. With V trimmed by 2 bases and J by 4 bases, 7 bases remained unmatched. The germline V gene encodes CDR1 MGHRA and CDR2 YSYEKL. There are 15 residues in the CDR3.